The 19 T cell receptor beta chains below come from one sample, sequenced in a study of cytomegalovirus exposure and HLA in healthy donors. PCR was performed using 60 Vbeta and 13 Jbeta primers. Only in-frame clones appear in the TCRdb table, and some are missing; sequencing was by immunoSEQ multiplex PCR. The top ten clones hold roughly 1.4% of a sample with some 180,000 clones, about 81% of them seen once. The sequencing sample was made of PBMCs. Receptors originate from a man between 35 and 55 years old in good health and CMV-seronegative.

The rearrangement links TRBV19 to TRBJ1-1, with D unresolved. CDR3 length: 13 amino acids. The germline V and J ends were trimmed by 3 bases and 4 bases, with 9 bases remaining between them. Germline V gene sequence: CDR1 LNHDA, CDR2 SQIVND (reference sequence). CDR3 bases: TGTGCCAGTAGTATGAGCGTTTCCACTGAAGCTTTCTTT. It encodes CASSMSVSTEAFF.

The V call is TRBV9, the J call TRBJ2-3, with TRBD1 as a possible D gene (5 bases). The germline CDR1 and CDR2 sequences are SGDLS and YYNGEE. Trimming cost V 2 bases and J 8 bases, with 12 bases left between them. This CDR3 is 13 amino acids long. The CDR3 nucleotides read TGTGCCAGCAGCGTTGACAGTAAGGGTACGCAGTATTTT. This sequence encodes CASSVDSKGTQYF.

In DNA, the CDR3 is TGTGCCAGTAGTAACCGGTTATCCTACAATGAGCAGTTCTTC. Its translation: CASSNRLSYNEQFF. The chain is built from TRBV19 and TRBJ2-1; D gene ambiguous. Trimming shortened V by 4 bases and J by 1 base, and 8 bases separated the two germline ends. Germline CDR1 is LNHDA and CDR2 is SQIVND (reference sequence). CDR3 length: 14 amino acids. The complete variable domain, with remaining parts taken from reference TRBV19 and TRBJ2-1, reads DGGITQSPKYLFRKEGQNVTLSCEQNLNHDAMYWYRQDPGQGLRLIYYSQIVNDFQKGDIAEGYSVSREKKESFPLTVTSAQKNPTAFYLCASSNRLSYNEQFFGPGTRLTVL.

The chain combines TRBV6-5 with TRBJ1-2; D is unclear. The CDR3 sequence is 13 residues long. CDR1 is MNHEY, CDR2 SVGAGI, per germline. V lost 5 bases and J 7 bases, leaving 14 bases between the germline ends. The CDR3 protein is CASSGLTAGGYTF. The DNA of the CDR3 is TGTGCCAGCAGTGGACTTACGGCGGGTGGCTACACCTTC.

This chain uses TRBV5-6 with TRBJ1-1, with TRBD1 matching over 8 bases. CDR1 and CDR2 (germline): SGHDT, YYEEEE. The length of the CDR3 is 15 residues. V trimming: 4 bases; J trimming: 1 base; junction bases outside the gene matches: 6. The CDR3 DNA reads TGTGCCAGCAGCCTATACAGGGGGAGGAACACTGAAGCTTTCTTT. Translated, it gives CASSLYRGRNTEAFF.

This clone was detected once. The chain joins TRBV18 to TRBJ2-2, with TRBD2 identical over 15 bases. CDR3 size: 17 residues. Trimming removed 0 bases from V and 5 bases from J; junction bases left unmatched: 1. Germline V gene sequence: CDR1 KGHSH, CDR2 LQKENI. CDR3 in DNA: TGTGCCAGCTCACCACCCGGGACTAGCGGGAGGACCGGGGAGCTGTTTTTT. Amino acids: CASSPPGTSGRTGELFF.

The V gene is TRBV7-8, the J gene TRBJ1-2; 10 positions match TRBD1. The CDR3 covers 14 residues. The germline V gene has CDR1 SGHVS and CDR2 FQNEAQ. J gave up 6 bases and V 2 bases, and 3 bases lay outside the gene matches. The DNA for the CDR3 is TGTGCCAGCAGCTTAAGACAGGGGGCTAATGGCTACACCTTC. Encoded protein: CASSLRQGANGYTF.

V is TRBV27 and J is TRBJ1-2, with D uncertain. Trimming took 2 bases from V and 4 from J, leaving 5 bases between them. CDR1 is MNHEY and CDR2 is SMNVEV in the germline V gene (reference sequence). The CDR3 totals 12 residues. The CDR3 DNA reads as TGTGCCAGCAGTTTAGCGGGCTATGGCTACACCTTC. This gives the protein CASSLAGYGYTF.

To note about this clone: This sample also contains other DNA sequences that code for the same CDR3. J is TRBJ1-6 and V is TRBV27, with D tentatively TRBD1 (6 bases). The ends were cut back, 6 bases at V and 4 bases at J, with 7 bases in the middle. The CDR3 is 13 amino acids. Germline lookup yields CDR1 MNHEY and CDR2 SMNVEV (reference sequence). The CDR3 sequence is CASSTGYNSPLHF. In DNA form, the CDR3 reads TGTGCCAGCAGCACAGGGTATAATTCACCCCTCCACTTT.

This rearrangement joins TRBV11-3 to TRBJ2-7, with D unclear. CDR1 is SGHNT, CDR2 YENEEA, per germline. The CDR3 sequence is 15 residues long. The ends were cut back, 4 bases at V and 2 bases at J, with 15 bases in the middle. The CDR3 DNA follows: TGTGCCAGCAGCTCTCGTACGAGGTTCACCTACGAGCAGTACTTC. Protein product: CASSSRTRFTYEQYF.

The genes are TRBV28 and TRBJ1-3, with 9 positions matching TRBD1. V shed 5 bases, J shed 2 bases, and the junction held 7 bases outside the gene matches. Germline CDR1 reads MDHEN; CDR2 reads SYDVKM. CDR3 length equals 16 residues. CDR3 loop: CASSPRTGAAGNTIYF. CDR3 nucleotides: TGTGCCAGCAGTCCCCGGACAGGGGCAGCTGGAAACACCATATATTTT. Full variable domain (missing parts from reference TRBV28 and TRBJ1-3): DVKVTQSSRYLVKRTGEKVFLECVQDMDHENMFWYRQDPGLGLRLIYFSYDVKMKEKGDIPEGYSVSREKKERFSLILESASTNQTSMYLCASSPRTGAAGNTIYFGEGSWLTVV.

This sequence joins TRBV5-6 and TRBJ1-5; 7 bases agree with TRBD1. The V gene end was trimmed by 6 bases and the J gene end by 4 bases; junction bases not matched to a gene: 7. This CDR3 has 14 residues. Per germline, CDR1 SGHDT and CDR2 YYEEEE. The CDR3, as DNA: TGTGCCAGCACCTGGGGCAGGGGGAATCAGCCCCAGCATTTT. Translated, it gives CASTWGRGNQPQHF. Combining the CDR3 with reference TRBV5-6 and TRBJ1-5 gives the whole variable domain DAGVTQSPTHLIKTRGQQVTLRCSPKSGHDTVSWYQQALGQGPQFIFQYYEEEERQRGNFPDRFSGHQFPNYSSELNVNALLLGDSALYLCASTWGRGNQPQHFGDGTRLSIL.

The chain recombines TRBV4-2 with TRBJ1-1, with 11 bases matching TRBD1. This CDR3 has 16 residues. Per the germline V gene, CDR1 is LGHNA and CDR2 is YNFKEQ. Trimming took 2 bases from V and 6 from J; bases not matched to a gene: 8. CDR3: CASSQRTGGEVPEAFF. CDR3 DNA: TGTGCCAGCAGCCAACGGACAGGGGGCGAAGTTCCTGAAGCTTTCTTT.

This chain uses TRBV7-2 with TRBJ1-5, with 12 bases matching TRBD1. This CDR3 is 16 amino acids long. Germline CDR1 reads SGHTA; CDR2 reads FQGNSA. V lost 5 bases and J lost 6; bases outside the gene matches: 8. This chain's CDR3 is CASSPPGQGARQPQHF. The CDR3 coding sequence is TGTGCCAGCAGCCCCCCGGGACAGGGGGCTCGTCAGCCCCAGCATTTT.

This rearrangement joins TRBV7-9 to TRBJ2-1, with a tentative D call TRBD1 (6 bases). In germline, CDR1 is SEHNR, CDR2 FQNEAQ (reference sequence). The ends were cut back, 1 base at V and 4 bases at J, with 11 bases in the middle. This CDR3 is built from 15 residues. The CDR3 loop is CASSLGQASYNEQFF. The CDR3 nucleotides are TGTGCCAGCAGCTTAGGACAGGCTTCTTACAATGAGCAGTTCTTC.

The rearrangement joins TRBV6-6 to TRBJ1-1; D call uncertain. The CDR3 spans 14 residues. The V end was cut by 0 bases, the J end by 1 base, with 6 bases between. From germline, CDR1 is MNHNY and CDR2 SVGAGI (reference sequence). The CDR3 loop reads CASSYSKPNTEAFF. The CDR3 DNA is TGTGCCAGCAGTTACTCGAAGCCGAACACTGAAGCTTTCTTT.

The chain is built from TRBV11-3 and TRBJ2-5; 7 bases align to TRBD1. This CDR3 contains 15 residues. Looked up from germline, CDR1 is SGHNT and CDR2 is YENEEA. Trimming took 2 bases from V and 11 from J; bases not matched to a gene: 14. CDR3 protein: CASSLRRQGSDEQYF. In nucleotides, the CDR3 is TGTGCCAGCAGCTTACGCAGACAGGGATCGGATGAGCAGTACTTC.

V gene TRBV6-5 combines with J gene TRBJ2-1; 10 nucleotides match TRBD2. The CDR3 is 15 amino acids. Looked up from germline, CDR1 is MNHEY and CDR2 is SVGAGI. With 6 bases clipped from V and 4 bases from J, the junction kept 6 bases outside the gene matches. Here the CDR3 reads CASSLLAGVYNEQFF. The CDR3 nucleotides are TGTGCCAGCAGCCTGCTAGCGGGGGTTTACAATGAGCAGTTCTTC.

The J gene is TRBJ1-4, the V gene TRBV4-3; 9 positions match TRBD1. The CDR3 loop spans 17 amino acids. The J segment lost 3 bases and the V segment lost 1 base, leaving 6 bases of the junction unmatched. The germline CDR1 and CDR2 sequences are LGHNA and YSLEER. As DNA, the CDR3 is TGCGCCAGCAGCCAAGCGTTGGACAGGGGTTCTAATGAAAAACTGTTTTTT. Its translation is CASSQALDRGSNEKLFF.